This note documents a single T cell receptor beta chain sequence. What it recognizes is unknown. PCR used 60 Vbeta primers and 13 Jbeta primers. Libraries were prepared by immunoSEQ multiplex PCR; TCRdb keeps only in-frame clonotypes and omits some of them. The data hold under 250,000 clones, with around 80% observed a single time. The data originate from a study of cytomegalovirus exposure and HLA in healthy donors. Study observations and caveats: Donors were assumed by presence/absence analyses to have roughly uniform sequencing depth. HLA-A and HLA-B allele assignments for most subjects were reportedly predicted accurately using TCR beta sequences. An analysis was carried out later, and it reportedly showed fewer N-insertions in an Asian-associated ancestry cluster than the approximately 700-donor mean.

CDR3 length equals 15 residues. Per germline, CDR1 SGHNT and CDR2 YYREEE (reference sequence). Deletions cut 0 bases from V and 2 bases from J, with 8 bases between. Donors showed nominal health when sampled, although they likely had unrecorded immune exposures. Sequencing was performed on PBMCs. The chain couples TRBV5-4 to TRBJ2-2; tentative D call: TRBD2 (5 bases). The clonotype comes from a male donor in good health and CMV-seronegative. The CDR3 nucleotides read TGTGCCAGCAGCTTGGGACTACCCAACACCGGGGAGCTGTTTTTT. As protein: CASSLGLPNTGELFF.